This T cell receptor beta chain is drawn from a study of cytotoxic CD8 clonotypes in ibrutinib-treated CLL. Findings and limits, study-wide: Shared public clonotypes were rare, and on treatment they either got smaller or stayed the same.

In regard to this clone: The antigen remains unidentified.

The germline CDR1 and CDR2 sequences are MDHEN and SYDVKM. The CDR3 extends over 18 amino acids. The V gene end was trimmed by 7 bases and the J gene end by 2 bases; junction bases not matched to a gene: 17. The table came from immunoSEQ multiplex PCR; TCRdb's copy has only in-frame clones and leaves some out. The repertoire holds about 130,000 clones, 79% seen once, with 9.5% to 15% in the top ten. The TCR was taken from a human donor with chronic lymphocytic leukemia. V is TRBV28 and J is TRBJ1-5; 7 bases match TRBD1. The sample consisted of PBMCs, taken after 12 months of ibrutinib treatment. This CDR3 reads CASIPGAGGTKGNQPQHF. CDR3 DNA: TGTGCCAGCATCCCCGGCGCAGGGGGTACGAAAGGCAATCAGCCCCAGCATTTT.